Listed here are 9 T cell receptor beta chains from one sample, sequenced in a study of shared clonotypes between healthy human individuals. This table comes from immunoSEQ multiplex PCR, and its TCRdb copy is limited to in-frame clones, with some not included. The profile shows about 1 million clones, around 78% of them singletons. The sample was memory CD4+ T cells from PBMCs. Noted subset: CD45RA-negative fraction. The origin of the receptors is a man aged 18 to 30 in good health. Some clones in this sample may be carry-over from other donors' samples.

The chain recombines TRBV6-1 with TRBJ1-2; perhaps TRBD1 as D (6 bases). Per the germline V gene, CDR1 is MNHNS and CDR2 is SASEGT. V was trimmed by 3 bases and J by 4 bases, leaving 15 bases between them. The CDR3 length is 15 residues. The DNA of the CDR3 is TGTGCCAGCAGTGAGTCGGCAGGGGCTCCCTATGGCTACACCTTC. It is translated as CASSESAGAPYGYTF.

A remark on this clone: This sequence may be a read error, since a much larger clone differs from it by one base. This chain uses TRBV9 with TRBJ2-5; no reliable D call. The CDR3 covers 12 residues. Trimming shortened V by 4 bases and J by 0 bases, and 4 bases separated the two germline ends. CDR1 SGDLS and CDR2 YYNGEE come from the germline V gene. In DNA form, the CDR3 reads TGTGCCAGCAGCCTCGACCAAGAGACCCAGTACTTC. This sequence encodes CASSLDQETQYF.

The rearrangement uses TRBV27 and TRBJ2-5; no definite D call. The germline V gene has CDR1 MNHEY and CDR2 SMNVEV (reference sequence). CDR3 length: 11 amino acids. Trimming took off 7 bases at V and 5 bases at J, with 8 bases between the two ends. The CDR3 DNA reads as TGTGCCAGCACCTTTTTGGAGACCCAGTACTTC. Translating it yields CASTFLETQYF.

The chain uses TRBV11-3 and TRBJ2-1, with D hard to call. Looked up from germline, CDR1 is SGHNT and CDR2 is YENEEA. The CDR3 is made up of 12 amino acids. V was trimmed by 5 bases and J by 9 bases, leaving 11 bases between them. CDR3 nucleotides: TGTGCCAGCAGCCCCCAGCGTACTGAGCAGTTCTTC. It is translated as CASSPQRTEQFF.

This rearrangement joins TRBV28 to TRBJ2-3, with 10 bases that match TRBD2. V lost 5 bases, J lost 7 bases, and 6 bases stayed unmatched. The CDR3 is 14 residues long. Germline V lookup: CDR1 MDHEN, CDR2 SYDVKM. CDR3 residues: CASSSGRALNTQYF. The DNA of the CDR3 is TGTGCCAGCAGTAGCGGGAGGGCCCTGAATACGCAGTATTTT.

The chain couples TRBV5-1 to TRBJ1-1; no firm D call. V was clipped by 0 bases and J by 4 bases, with 10 bases between them. CDR3 length equals 14 residues. The V gene's germline CDR1 is SGHRS and CDR2 YFSETQ. The CDR3 DNA follows: TGCGCCAGCAGCTTGGGCCAGGCTGGCACTGAAGCTTTCTTT. Its protein is CASSLGQAGTEAFF.

This chain joins TRBV9 and TRBJ2-1; the match to TRBD2 covers 12 bases. The germline V gene has CDR1 SGDLS and CDR2 YYNGEE. The CDR3 spans 15 residues. V lost 3 bases and J lost 7; bases outside the gene matches: 5. The CDR3 loop reads CASSGLAGGRNEQFF. The CDR3 nucleotides read TGTGCCAGCAGCGGGCTAGCGGGAGGGAGGAATGAGCAGTTCTTC.

In regard to this clone: In the same sample, other DNA sequences code for this CDR3. This chain connects TRBV9 to TRBJ1-1; a possible D gene is TRBD1 (6 bases). V lost 0 bases and J 4 bases, leaving 10 bases between the germline ends. The germline CDR1 and CDR2 sequences are SGDLS and YYNGEE. The CDR3 consists of 14 residues. This CDR3 reads CASSVAGGLTEAFF. For the CDR3, the DNA is TGTGCCAGCAGCGTAGCGGGGGGGCTCACTGAAGCTTTCTTT.

J is TRBJ2-7 and V is TRBV7-2, with D possibly matching TRBD2 (5 bases). Germline loops: CDR1 SGHTA, CDR2 FQGNSA. The germline V and J ends were trimmed by 4 bases and 3 bases, with 10 bases remaining between them. The CDR3 runs 13 residues. The CDR3, as DNA: TGTGCCAGCAGCTCGCGTGGAGGCTACGAGCAGTACTTC. It encodes CASSSRGGYEQYF. The entire variable domain, with the rest obtained from reference TRBV7-2 and TRBJ2-7, is as follows: GAGVSQSPSNKVTEKGKDVELRCDPISGHTALYWYRQSLGQGLEFLIYFQGNSAPDKSGLPSDRFSAERTGGSVSTLTIQRTQQEDSAVYLCASSSRGGYEQYFGPGTRLTVT.